This TCR beta chain emerged from a study of blood T cells in healthy people across ages. Study-wide results and caveats: Diversity of TCR beta correlated strongly with naive T cell percentage.

There are a few counts of this clonotype. Its specificity is not known. Using a J-beta primer mix together with a sample-barcoded 5' primer, a second PCR was run for about 7 to 12 cycles. Unique molecular identifiers of 12 random nucleotides labeled each cDNA. MiXCR, applied by TCRdb to the 5' RACE reads, yields one record per CDR3 protein. This sample has almost 800,000 distinct CDR3 sequences, with roughly 60% found just once. Total RNA extracted from each sample amounted to at least 5 micrograms. Input material: blood. The sequence came from a young man in good health.

The CDR3 spells CASSLDAGNTGELFF. CDR3 DNA: TGTGCCAGCAGCTTAGACGCGGGGAACACCGGGGAGCTGTTTTTT. This rearrangement joins TRBV7-2 to TRBJ2-2; TRBD2 is a possible D gene (5 bases). Germline-derived CDR1 and CDR2 are SGHTA and FQGNSA. V gave up 1 base and J gave up 1 base, with 7 bases separating them. CDR3 size: 15 residues.